This T cell receptor (beta chain) is drawn from a study of cytomegalovirus exposure and HLA in healthy donors. Primers included in the PCR were 60 Vbeta and 13 Jbeta primers. The repertoire was sequenced with immunoSEQ multiplex PCR; TCRdb's copy has only in-frame clones and lacks some. The sample includes about 130,000 clones, just under 75% of them seen just once. Study findings and constraints: Researchers catalogued roughly 150 TCR beta chains as cytomegalovirus-associated. Some public TCRs appeared in many individuals, while most sequences were rare.

As to this clone: Its antigen remains unknown.

This clonotype was sampled from a man in his forties or fifties in good health and CMV-seropositive. The sample consisted of PBMCs.

CDR3 nucleotide sequence: TGTGCCAGCAGAAGGCGGGACAGTTACACAGATACGCAGTATTTT. It translates to CASRRRDSYTDTQYF. The chain links TRBV2 to TRBJ2-3, with D tentatively TRBD1 (7 bases). CDR3 length: 15 residues. Per the germline V gene, CDR1 is SNHLY and CDR2 is FYNNEI. The V end was cut by 6 bases, the J end by 2 bases, with 15 bases between.